One sample yielded the 2 T cell receptor beta chains listed below, sequenced in a study of somatic mutations in cytotoxic T cells in rheumatoid arthritis. TCRdb's table, derived via immunoSEQ multiplex PCR, lists solely in-frame clones and lacks some. The data show some 30,000 clones, with more than 75% seen just once and about 10% held by the top ten. The sequenced sample was CD8+ T cells sorted from blood. All receptors derive from an adult with rheumatoid arthritis.

This clone was observed a handful of times. The chain's CDR3 is CASNPSGDNTGELFF. For the CDR3, the DNA is TGTGCCAGCAATCCTAGCGGGGACAACACCGGGGAGCTGTTTTTT. The J gene is TRBJ2-2, the V gene TRBV6-1; TRBD2 matches at 9 bases. The CDR3 length is 15 residues. The V gene's germline CDR1 is MNHNS and CDR2 SASEGT. V trimming: 7 bases; J trimming: 2 bases; junction bases outside the gene matches: 5.

This clone occurred a few times. This sequence joins TRBV28 and TRBJ1-2; D possibly corresponds to TRBD1 (6 bases). CDR3 length: 14 amino acids. Germline loops: CDR1 MDHEN, CDR2 SYDVKM. Here the CDR3 DNA reads TGTGCAGCCGCGGCTCAGGGGTGGGACTATGGCTACACCTTC. Translating gives CAAAAQGWDYGYTF.